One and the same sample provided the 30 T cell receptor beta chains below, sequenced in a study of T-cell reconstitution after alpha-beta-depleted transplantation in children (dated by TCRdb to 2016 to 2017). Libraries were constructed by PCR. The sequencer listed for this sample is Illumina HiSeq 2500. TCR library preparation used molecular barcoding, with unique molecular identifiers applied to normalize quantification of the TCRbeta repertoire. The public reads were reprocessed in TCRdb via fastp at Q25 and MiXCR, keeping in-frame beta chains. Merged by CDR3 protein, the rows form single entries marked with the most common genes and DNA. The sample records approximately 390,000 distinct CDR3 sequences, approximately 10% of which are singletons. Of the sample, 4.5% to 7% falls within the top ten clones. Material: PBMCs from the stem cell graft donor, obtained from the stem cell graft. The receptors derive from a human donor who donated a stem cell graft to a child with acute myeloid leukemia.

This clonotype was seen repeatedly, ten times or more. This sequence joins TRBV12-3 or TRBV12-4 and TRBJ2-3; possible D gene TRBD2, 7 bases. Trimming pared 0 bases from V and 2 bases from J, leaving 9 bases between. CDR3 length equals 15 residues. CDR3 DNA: TGTGCCAGCAGTTTAGCGGGGGGGGCCACAGATACGCAGTATTTT. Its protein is CASSLAGGATDTQYF.

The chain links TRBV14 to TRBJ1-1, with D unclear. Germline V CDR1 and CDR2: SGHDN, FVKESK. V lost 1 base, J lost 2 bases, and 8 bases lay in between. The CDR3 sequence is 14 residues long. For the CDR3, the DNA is TGTGCCAGCAGCCAAGTCTTAGGAAACACTGAAGCTTTCTTT. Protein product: CASSQVLGNTEAFF.

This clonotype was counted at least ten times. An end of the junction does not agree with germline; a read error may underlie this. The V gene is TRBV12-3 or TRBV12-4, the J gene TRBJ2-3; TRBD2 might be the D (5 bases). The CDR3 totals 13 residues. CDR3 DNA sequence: TGTGCCAGCAGTCTAGCATCTACAGATACGCAGTATTTT. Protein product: CASSLASTDTQYF.

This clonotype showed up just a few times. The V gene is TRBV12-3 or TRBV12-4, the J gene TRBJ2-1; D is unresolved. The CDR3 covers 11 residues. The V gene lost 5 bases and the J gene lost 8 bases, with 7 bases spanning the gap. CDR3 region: CASSPYYEQFF. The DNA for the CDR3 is TGTGCCAGCAGTCCGTATTATGAGCAGTTCTTC.

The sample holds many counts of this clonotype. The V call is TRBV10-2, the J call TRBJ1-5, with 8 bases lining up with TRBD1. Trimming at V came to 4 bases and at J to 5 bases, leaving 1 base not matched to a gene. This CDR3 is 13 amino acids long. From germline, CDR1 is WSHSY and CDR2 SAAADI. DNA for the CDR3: TGCGCCAGCAGTGGGGACAGGCATCAGCCCCAGCATTTT. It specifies CASSGDRHQPQHF.

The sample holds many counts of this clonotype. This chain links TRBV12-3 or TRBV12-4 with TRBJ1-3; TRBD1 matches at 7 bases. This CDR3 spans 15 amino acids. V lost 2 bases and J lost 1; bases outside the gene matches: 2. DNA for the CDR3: TGTGCCAGCAGTTTATCAGGGGGGTCTGGAAACACCATATATTTT. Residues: CASSLSGGSGNTIYF.

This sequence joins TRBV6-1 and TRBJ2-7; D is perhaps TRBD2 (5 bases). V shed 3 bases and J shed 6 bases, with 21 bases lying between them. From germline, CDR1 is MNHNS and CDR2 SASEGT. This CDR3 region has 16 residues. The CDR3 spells CASSDPPGLSLGEQYF. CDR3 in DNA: TGTGCCAGCAGTGACCCTCCCGGACTCTCCCTCGGCGAGCAGTACTTC.

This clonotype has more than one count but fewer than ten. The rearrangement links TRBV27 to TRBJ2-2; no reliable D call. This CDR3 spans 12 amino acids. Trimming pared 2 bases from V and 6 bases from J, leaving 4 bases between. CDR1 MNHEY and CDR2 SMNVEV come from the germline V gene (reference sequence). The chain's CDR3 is CASSLPSGELFF. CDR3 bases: TGTGCCAGCAGTTTACCCTCCGGGGAGCTGTTTTTT.

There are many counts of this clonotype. As DNA, the CDR3 is TGTGCCACCCGGCCCGGGGGTAACTCTGGAAACACCATATATTTT. It yields the protein CATRPGGNSGNTIYF. V gene TRBV10-3 combines with J gene TRBJ1-3; TRBD1 might be the D (5 bases). Germline assignment: CDR1 ENHRY and CDR2 SYGVKD. This CDR3 contains 15 residues. The germline V and J ends were trimmed by 10 bases and 0 bases, with 16 bases remaining between them.

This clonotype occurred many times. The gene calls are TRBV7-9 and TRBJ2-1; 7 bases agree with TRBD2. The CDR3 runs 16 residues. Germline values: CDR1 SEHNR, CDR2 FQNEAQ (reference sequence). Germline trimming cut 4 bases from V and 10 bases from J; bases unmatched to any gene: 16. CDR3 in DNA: TGTGCCAGCAGCTCCTGGAGCGGACTAGGGCTTAGGGAGCAGTTCTTC. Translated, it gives CASSSWSGLGLREQFF.

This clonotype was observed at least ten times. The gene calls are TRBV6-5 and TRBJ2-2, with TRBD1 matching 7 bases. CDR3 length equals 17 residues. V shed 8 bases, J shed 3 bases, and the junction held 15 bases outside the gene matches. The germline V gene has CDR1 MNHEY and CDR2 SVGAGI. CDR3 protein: CASAFPRGRGHTGELFF. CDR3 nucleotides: TGTGCCAGCGCCTTCCCGAGGGGGCGCGGACACACCGGGGAGCTGTTTTTT.

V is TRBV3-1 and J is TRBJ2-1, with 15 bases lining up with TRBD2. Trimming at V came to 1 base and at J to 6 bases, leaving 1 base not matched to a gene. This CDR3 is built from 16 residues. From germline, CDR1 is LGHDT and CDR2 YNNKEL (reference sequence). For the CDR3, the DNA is TGTGCCAGCAGCCAAGGGGGACTAGCGGGAGGCAATGAGCAGTTCTTC. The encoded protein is CASSQGGLAGGNEQFF.

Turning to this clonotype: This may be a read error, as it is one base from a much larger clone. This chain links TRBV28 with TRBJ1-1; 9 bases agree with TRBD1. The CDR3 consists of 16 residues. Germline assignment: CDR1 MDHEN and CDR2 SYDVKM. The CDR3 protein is CASRVVTGGAVTDAFF. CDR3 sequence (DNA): TGTGCCAGCAGGGTCGTGACAGGGGGTGCGGTCACTGACGCTTTCTTT.

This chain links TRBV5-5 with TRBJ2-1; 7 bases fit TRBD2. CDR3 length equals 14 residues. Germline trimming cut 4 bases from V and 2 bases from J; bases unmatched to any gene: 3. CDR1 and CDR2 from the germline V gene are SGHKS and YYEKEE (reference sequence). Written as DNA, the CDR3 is TGTGCCAGCAGCCGGGGGGATACCTACAATGAGCAGTTCTTC. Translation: CASSRGDTYNEQFF. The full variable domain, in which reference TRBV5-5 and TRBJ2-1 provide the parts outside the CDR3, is DAGVTQSPTHLIKTRGQQVTLRCSPISGHKSVSWYQQVLGQGPQFIFQYYEKEERGRGNFPDRFSARQFPNYSSELNVNALLLGDSALYLCASSRGDTYNEQFFGPGTRLTVL.

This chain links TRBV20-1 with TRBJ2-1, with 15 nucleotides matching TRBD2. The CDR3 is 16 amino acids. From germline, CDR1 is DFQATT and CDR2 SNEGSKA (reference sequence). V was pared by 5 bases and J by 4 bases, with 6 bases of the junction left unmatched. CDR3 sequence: CSALRTSGGEYNEQFF. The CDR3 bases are TGCAGTGCTTTACGGACTAGCGGGGGGGAGTACAATGAGCAGTTCTTC.

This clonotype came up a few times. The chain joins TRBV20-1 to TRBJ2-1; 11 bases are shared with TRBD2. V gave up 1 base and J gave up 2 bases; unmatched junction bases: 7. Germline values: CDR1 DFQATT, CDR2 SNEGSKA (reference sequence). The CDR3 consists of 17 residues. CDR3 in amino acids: CSARGFSGGATYNEQFF. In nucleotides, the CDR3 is TGCAGTGCTAGAGGGTTTAGCGGGGGGGCCACCTACAATGAGCAGTTCTTC.

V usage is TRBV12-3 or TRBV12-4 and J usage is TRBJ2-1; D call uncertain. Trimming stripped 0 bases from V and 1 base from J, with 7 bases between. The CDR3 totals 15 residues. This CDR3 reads CASSLAPFSYNEQFF. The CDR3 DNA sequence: TGTGCCAGCAGTTTAGCGCCCTTTTCCTACAATGAGCAGTTCTTC.

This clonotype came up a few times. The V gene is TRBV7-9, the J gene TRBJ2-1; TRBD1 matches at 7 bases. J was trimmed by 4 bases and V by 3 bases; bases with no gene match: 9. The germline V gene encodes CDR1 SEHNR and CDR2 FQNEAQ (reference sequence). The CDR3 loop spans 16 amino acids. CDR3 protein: CASSLWAGGAYNEQFF. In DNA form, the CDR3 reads TGTGCCAGCAGCTTGTGGGCAGGGGGAGCGTACAATGAGCAGTTCTTC.

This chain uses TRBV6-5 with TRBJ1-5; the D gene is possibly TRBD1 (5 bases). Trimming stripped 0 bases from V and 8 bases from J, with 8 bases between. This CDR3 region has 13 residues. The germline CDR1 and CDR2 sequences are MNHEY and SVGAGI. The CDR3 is CASSYSTAEPQHF. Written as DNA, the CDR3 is TGTGCCAGCAGTTACTCGACAGCAGAGCCCCAGCATTTT.

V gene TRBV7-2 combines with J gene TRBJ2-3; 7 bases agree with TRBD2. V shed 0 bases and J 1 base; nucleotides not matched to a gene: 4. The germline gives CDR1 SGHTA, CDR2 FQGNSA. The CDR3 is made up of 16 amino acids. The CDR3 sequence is CASSLAVLAGTDTQYF. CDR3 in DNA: TGTGCCAGCAGCTTAGCTGTGCTAGCGGGCACAGATACGCAGTATTTT. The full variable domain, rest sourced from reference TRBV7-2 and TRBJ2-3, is GAGVSQSPSNKVTEKGKDVELRCDPISGHTALYWYRQSLGQGLEFLIYFQGNSAPDKSGLPSDRFSAERTGGSVSTLTIQRTQQEDSAVYLCASSLAVLAGTDTQYFGPGTRLTVL.

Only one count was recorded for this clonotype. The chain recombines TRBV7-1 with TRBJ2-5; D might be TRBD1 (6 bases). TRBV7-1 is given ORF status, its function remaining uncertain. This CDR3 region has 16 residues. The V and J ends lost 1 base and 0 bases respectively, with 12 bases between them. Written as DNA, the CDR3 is TGTGCCAGCAGCTCAGGACAGGAAACCTACCAAGAGACCCAGTACTTC. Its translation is CASSSGQETYQETQYF.

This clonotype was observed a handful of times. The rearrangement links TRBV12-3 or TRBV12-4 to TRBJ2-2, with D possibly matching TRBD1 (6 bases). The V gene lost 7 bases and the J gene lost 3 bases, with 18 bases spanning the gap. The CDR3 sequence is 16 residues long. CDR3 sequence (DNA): TGTGCCAGCACCCGACTCCCCTCAGGGGACACCGGGGAGCTGTTTTTT. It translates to CASTRLPSGDTGELFF.

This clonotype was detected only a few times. The CDR3 bases are TGTGCCAGTAGTATCCAACGACAACAGCCCCAGCATTTT. Translating gives CASSIQRQQPQHF. The chain combines TRBV19 with TRBJ1-5; D is undetermined. From germline, CDR1 is LNHDA and CDR2 SQIVND (reference sequence). V gave up 3 bases and J gave up 7 bases, with 10 bases separating them. This CDR3 region has 13 residues.

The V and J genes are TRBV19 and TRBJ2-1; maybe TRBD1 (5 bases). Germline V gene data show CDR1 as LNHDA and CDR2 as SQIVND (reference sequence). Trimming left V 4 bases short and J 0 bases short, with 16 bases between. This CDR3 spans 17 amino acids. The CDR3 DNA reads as TGTGCCAGTAGTACCTCCCCAGGGTTGGGCTCCTACAATGAGCAGTTCTTC. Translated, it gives CASSTSPGLGSYNEQFF.

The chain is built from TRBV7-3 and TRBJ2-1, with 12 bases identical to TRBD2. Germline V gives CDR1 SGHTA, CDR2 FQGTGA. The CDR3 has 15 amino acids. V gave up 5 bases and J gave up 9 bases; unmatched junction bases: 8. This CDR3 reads CASSPSGREVGEQFF. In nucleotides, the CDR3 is TGTGCCAGCAGCCCTAGCGGGAGGGAGGTTGGTGAGCAGTTCTTC.

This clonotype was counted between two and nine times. The chain's CDR3 is CASSWRGRLSDIQYF. The CDR3 region has the DNA TGTGCCAGCAGCTGGAGGGGGAGGCTGAGTGACATTCAGTACTTC. The chain recombines TRBV5-8 with TRBJ2-4; D possibly matches TRBD1 or TRBD2 (6 bases each). Looked up from germline, CDR1 is SGHTS and CDR2 is YDEGEE. The CDR3 is 15 amino acids. Trimming took 3 bases from V and 8 from J, leaving 18 bases between them.

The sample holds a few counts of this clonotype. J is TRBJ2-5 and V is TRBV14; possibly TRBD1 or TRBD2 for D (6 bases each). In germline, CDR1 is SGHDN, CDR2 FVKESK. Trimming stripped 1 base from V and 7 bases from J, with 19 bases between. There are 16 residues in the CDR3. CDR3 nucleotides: TGTGCCAGCAGCCAAGGAGGCGGGACAACCGGCGGGACCCAGTACTTC. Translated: CASSQGGGTTGGTQYF.

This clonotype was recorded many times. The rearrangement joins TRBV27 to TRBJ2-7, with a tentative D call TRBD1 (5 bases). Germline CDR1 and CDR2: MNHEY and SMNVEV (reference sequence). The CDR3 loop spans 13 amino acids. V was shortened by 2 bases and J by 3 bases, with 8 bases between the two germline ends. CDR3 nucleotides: TGTGCCAGCAGTTTAGTGCAGGGCTACGAGCAGTACTTC. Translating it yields CASSLVQGYEQYF.

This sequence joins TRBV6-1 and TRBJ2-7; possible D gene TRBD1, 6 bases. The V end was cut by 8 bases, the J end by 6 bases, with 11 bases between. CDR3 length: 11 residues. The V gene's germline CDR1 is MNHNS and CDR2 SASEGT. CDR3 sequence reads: CASLEGGEQYV. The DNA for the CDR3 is TGTGCCAGCCTAGAAGGGGGCGAGCAGTACGTC.

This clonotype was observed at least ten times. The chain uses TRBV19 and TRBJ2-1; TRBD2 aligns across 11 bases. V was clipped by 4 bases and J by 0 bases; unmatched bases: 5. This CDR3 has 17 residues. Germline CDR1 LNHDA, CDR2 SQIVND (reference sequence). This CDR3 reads CASSRASGGSSYNEQFF. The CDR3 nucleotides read TGTGCCAGTAGTAGGGCTAGCGGGGGGAGCTCCTACAATGAGCAGTTCTTC.